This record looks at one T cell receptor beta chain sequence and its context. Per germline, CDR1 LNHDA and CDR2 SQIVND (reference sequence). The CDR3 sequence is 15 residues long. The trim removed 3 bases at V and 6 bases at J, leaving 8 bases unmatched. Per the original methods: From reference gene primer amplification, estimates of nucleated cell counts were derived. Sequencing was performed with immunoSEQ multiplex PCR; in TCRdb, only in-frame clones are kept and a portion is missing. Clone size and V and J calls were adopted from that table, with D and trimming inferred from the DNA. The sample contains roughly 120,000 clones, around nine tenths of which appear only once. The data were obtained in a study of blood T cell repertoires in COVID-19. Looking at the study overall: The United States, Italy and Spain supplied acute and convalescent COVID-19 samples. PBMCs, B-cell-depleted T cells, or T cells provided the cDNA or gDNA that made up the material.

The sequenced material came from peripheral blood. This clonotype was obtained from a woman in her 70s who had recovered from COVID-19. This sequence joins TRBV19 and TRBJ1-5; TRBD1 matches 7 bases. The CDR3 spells CASSIDRERVQPQHF. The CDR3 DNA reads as TGTGCCAGTAGTATCGACAGGGAGAGGGTTCAGCCCCAGCATTTT. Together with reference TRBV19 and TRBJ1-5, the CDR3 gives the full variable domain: DGGITQSPKYLFRKEGQNVTLSCEQNLNHDAMYWYRQDPGQGLRLIYYSQIVNDFQKGDIAEGYSVSREKKESFPLTVTSAQKNPTAFYLCASSIDRERVQPQHFGDGTRLSIL.